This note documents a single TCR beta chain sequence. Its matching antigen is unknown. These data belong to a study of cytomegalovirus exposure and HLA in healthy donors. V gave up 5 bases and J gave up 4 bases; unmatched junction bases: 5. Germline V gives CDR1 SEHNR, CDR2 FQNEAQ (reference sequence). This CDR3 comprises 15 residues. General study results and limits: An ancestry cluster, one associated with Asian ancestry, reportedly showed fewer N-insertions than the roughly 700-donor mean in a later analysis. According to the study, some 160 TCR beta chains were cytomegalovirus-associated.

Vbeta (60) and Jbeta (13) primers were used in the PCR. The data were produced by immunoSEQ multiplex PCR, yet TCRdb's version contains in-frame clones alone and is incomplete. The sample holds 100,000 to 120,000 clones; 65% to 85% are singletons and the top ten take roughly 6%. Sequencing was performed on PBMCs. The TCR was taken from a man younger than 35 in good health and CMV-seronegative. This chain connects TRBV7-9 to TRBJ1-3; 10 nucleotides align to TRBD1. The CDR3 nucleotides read TGTGCCAGCAGCCCTGACAGGGGGCCAGGAAACACCATATATTTT. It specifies CASSPDRGPGNTIYF.